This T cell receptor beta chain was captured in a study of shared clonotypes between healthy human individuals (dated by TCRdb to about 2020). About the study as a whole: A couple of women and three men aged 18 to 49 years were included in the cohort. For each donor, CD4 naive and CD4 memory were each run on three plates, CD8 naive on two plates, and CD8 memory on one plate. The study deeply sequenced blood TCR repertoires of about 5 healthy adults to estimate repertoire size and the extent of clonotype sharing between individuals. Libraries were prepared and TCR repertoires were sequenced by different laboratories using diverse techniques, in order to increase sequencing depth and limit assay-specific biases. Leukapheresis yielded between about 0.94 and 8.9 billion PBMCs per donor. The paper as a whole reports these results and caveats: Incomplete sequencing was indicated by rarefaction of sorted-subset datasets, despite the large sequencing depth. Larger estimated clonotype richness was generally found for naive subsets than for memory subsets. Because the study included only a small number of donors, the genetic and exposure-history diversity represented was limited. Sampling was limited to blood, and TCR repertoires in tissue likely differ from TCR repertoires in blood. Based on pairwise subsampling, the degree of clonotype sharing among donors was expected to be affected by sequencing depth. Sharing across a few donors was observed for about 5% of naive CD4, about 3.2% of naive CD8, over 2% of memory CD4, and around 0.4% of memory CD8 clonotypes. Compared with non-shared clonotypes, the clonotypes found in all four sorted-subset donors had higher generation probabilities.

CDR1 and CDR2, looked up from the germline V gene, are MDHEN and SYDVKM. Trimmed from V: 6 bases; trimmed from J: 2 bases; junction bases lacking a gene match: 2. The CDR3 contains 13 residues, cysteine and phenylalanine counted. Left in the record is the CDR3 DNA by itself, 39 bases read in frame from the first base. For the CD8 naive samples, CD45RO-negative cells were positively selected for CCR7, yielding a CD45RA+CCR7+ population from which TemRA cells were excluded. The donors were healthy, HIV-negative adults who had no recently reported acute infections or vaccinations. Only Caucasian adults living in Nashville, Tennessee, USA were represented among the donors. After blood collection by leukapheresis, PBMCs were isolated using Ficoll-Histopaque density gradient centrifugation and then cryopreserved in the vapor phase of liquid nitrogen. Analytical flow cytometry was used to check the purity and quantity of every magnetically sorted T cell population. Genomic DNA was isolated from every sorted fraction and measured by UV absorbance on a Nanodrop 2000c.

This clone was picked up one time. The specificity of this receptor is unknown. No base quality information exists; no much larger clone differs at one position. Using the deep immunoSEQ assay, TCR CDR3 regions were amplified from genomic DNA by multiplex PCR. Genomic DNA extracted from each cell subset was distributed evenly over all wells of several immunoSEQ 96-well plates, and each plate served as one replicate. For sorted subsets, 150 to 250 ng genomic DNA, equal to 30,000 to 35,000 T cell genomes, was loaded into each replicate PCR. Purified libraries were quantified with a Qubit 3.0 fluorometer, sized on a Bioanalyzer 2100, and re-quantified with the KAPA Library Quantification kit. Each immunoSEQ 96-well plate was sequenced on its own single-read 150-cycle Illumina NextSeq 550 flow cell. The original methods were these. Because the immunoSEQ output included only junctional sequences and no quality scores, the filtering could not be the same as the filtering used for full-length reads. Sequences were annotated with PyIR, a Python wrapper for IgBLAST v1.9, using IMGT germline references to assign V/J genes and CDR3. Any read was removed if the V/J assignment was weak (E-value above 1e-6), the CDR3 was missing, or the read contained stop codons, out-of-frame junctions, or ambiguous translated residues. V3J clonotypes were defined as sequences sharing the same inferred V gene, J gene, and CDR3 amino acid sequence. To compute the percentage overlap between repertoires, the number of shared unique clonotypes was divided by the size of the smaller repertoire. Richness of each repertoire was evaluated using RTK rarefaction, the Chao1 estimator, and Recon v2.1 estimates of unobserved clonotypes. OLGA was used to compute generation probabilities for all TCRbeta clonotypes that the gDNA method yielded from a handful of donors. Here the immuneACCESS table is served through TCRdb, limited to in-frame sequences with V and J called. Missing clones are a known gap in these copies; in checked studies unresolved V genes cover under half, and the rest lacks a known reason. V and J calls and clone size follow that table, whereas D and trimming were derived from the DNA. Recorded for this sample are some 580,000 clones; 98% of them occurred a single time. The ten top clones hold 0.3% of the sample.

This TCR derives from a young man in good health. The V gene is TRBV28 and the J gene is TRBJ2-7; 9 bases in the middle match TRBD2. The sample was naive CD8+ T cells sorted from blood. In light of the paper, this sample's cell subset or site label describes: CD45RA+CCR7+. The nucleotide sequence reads TGTGCCAGCAGGGCTAGCGGGGCCTACGAGCAGTACTTC. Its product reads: CASRASGAYEQYF.